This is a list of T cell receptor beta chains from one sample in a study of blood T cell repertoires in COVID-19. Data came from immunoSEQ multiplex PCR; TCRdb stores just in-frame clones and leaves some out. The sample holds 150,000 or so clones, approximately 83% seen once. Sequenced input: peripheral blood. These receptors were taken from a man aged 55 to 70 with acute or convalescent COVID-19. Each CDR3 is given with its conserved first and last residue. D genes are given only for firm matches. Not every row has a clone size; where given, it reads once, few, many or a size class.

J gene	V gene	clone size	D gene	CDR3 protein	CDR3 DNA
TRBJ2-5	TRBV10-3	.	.	CAISQGLPLQETQYF	TGTGCCATCAGCCAGGGACTGCCCCTCCAAGAGACCCAGTACTTC
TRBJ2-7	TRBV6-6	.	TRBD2	CASRASGSMDEQYF	TGTGCCAGCAGAGCGAGCGGGAGTATGGACGAGCAGTACTTC
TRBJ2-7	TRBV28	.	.	CASSKGGRPYEQYF	TGTGCCAGCTCAAAAGGAGGCAGACCCTACGAGCAGTACTTC
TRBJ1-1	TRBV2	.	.	CATLPGTSNTEAFF	TGTGCCACCTTACCCGGGACTTCAAACACTGAAGCTTTCTTT
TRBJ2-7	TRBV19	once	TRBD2	CASSTGLASEQYF	TGTGCCAGTAGTACGGGACTAGCTTCCGAGCAGTACTTC
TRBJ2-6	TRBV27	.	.	CASSLPGAGANVLTF	TGTGCCAGCAGTTTACCCGGGGCTGGGGCCAACGTCCTGACTTTC
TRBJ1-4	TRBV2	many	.	CASSEQGGRAEKLFF	TGTGCCAGCAGTGAACAGGGTGGGAGGGCTGAAAAACTGTTTTTT
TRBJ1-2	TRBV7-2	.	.	CASNPSAGNYGYTF	TGTGCCAGCAACCCGTCGGCAGGAAACTATGGCTACACCTTC
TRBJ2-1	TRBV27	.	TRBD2	CASSLSGREGFNEQFF	TGTGCCAGCAGTTTATCGGGGCGGGAGGGTTTCAATGAGCAGTTCTTC
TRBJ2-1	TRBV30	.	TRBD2	CAWSGTFSGSPFF	TGTGCCTGGAGTGGGACCTTTAGCGGGTCCCCGTTCTTC
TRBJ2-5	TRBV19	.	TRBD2	CASSPGLAGLGVSETQYF	TGTGCCAGTAGCCCGGGACTAGCGGGTCTCGGGGTAAGTGAGACCCAGTACTTC